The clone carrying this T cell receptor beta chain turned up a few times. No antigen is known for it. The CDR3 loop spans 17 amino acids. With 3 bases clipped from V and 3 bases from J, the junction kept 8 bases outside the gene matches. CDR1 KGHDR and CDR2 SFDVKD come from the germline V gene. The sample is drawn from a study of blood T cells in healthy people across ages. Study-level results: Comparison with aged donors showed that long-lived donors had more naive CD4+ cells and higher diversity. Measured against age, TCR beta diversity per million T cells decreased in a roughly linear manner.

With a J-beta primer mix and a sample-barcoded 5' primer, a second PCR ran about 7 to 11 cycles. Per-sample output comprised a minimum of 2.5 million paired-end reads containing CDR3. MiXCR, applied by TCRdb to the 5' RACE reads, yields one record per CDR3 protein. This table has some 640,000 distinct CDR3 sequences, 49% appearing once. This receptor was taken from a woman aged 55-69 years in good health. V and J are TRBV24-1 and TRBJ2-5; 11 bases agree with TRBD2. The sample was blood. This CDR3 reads CATSDPTSGSWKETQYF. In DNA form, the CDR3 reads TGTGCCACCAGTGATCCAACTAGCGGGAGTTGGAAAGAGACCCAGTACTTC.